One and the same sample provided the 8 T cell receptor beta chains below, sequenced in a study of cytomegalovirus exposure and HLA in healthy donors. This PCR relied on a set of 60 Vbeta primers and 13 Jbeta primers. Profiled with immunoSEQ multiplex PCR; TCRdb holds only in-frame clones, not every one. The sample gives approximately 200,000 clones, 84% of which show up once; approximately 0.26% is in the top ten. The sample consisted of PBMCs. All receptors derive from a boy younger than 18 in good health and CMV-seronegative.

This chain links TRBV30 with TRBJ2-7; tentatively, D is TRBD1 (6 bases). The CDR3 has 13 residues. CDR1 and CDR2 (germline): GTSNPN, SVGIG (reference sequence). The ends were cut back, 2 bases at V and 4 bases at J, with 12 bases in the middle. The CDR3 is CAWSSGDVYEQYF. CDR3 bases: TGTGCCTGGAGTTCAGGGGACGTTTACGAGCAGTACTTC. The full variable domain, in which reference TRBV30 and TRBJ2-7 provide the parts outside the CDR3, is SQTIHQWPATLVQPVGSPLSLECTVEGTSNPNLYWYRQAAGRGLQLLFYSVGIGQISSEVPQNLSASRPQDRQFILSSKKLLLSDSGFYLCAWSSGDVYEQYFGPGTRLTVT.

This rearrangement joins TRBV5-1 to TRBJ2-1, with TRBD1 as a possible D gene (6 bases). Germline CDR1 and CDR2: SGHRS and YFSETQ. This CDR3 contains 15 residues. Between the trimmed V and J ends, which lost 4 bases and 9 bases, there was a span of 20 bases. This CDR3 reads CASSKDRWGIGEQFF. The CDR3 DNA reads as TGCGCCAGCAGCAAGGACAGATGGGGTATTGGTGAGCAGTTCTTC. Supplemented by reference TRBV5-1 and TRBJ2-1, the full variable domain reads KAGVTQTPRYLIKTRGQQVTLSCSPISGHRSVSWYQQTPGQGLQFLFEYFSETQRNKGNFPGRFSGRQFSNSRSEMNVSTLELGDSALYLCASSKDRWGIGEQFFGPGTRLTVL.

The chain couples TRBV5-4 to TRBJ2-5, with 9 bases aligning to TRBD2. The J segment lost 4 bases and the V segment lost 3 bases, leaving 7 bases of the junction unmatched. There are 15 residues in the CDR3. CDR1 is SGHNT, CDR2 YYREEE, per germline (reference sequence). This chain's CDR3 is CASSSLPGLAETQYF. CDR3 DNA: TGTGCCAGCAGCTCGCTCCCGGGACTAGCAGAGACCCAGTACTTC.

CDR3 sequence reads: CASSLGLAGGTDTQYF. The DNA for the CDR3 is TGTGCCAGCAGTTTAGGGCTAGCGGGGGGCACAGATACGCAGTATTTT. This chain connects TRBV27 to TRBJ2-3; 10 bases align to TRBD2. Germline V gives CDR1 MNHEY, CDR2 SMNVEV (reference sequence). The CDR3 spans 16 residues. V shed 2 bases, J shed 1 base, and the junction held 3 bases outside the gene matches.

The chain joins TRBV5-6 to TRBJ2-3; tentatively, D is TRBD2 (5 bases). CDR1 SGHDT and CDR2 YYEEEE come from the germline V gene. The CDR3 sequence is 14 residues long. Deletions cut 2 bases from V and 6 bases from J, with 13 bases between. The CDR3 bases are TGTGCCAGCAGCTTAGGTTGGCGGGCCGATACGCAGTATTTT. This codes for CASSLGWRADTQYF.

Here the CDR3 reads CASSRGGLREVEAYNEQFF. CDR3 nucleotide sequence: TGCGCCAGCAGCCGCGGGGGGCTGCGGGAGGTCGAAGCTTACAATGAGCAGTTCTTC. The V and J genes are TRBV5-1 and TRBJ2-1, with 8 bases identical to TRBD2. Trimming took 4 bases from V and 4 from J; bases not matched to a gene: 19. CDR1 SGHRS and CDR2 YFSETQ come from the germline V gene. This CDR3 comprises 19 residues.

V gene TRBV15 combines with J gene TRBJ2-7; 9 nucleotides agree with TRBD2. Trimming at V came to 0 bases and at J to 2 bases, leaving 5 bases not matched to a gene. The CDR3 is 16 amino acids. Germline V gives CDR1 LNHNV, CDR2 YYDKDF (reference sequence). The CDR3 here is CATSRDAGGTTYEQYF. CDR3 DNA: TGTGCCACCAGCAGAGATGCGGGGGGGACCACCTACGAGCAGTACTTC.

The chain links TRBV5-1 to TRBJ2-2, with 12 nucleotides matching TRBD2. The CDR3 totals 16 residues. V shed 3 bases and J 9 bases; nucleotides not matched to a gene: 9. Germline V gives CDR1 SGHRS, CDR2 YFSETQ. CDR3 sequence (DNA): TGCGCCAGCAGCTCACTAGCGGGAGGACGAGCCAGGGAGCTGTTTTTT. Translating gives CASSSLAGGRARELFF.